The 27 T cell receptor beta chains presented below share a single source sample, sequenced in a study of cytomegalovirus exposure and HLA in healthy donors. With 60 Vbeta and 13 Jbeta primers, the PCR was carried out. Clones were read by immunoSEQ multiplex PCR, and TCRdb kept only the in-frame ones, dropping some. The data contain more than 150,000 clones, roughly 84% of them singletons. The sequenced material came from PBMCs. The receptor set was obtained from a woman aged 50 to 60 in good health and CMV-seropositive.

The chain combines TRBV9 with TRBJ2-1; TRBD2 aligns across 9 bases. Germline lookup yields CDR1 SGDLS and CDR2 YYNGEE. This CDR3 has 13 amino acids. J lost 5 bases, V lost 6 bases, and 3 bases had no gene match. In DNA form, the CDR3 reads TGTGCCAGCAAGCGGGGGGCAGACAATGAGCAGTTCTTC. This translates into CASKRGADNEQFF.

The rearrangement uses TRBV4-2 and TRBJ2-3; 7 nucleotides align to TRBD2. This CDR3 region has 14 residues. CDR1 and CDR2 (germline): LGHNA, YNFKEQ. J gave up 1 base and V 6 bases, and 4 bases lay outside the gene matches. CDR3 protein: CASRDTSGTDTQYF. For the CDR3, the DNA is TGTGCCAGCAGGGATACTAGCGGCACAGATACGCAGTATTTT.

In this sample, this clone turned up once. This sequence joins TRBV7-2 and TRBJ2-1, with 7 bases that match TRBD2. In germline, CDR1 is SGHTA, CDR2 FQGNSA. The CDR3 covers 12 residues. The junction had 2 bases not matched to a gene; V was cut back by 2 bases and J by 10 bases. CDR3 nucleotides: TGTGCCAGCAGCTTAATGGGGGGGGAGCAGTTCTTC. The encoded protein is CASSLMGGEQFF.

V is TRBV29-1 and J is TRBJ2-3, with 9 bases lining up with TRBD2. The CDR3 runs 12 residues. V shed 4 bases and J 4 bases; nucleotides not matched to a gene: 0. From germline, CDR1 is SQVTM and CDR2 ANQGSEA. Here the CDR3 reads CSVGLAADTQYF. CDR3 bases: TGCAGCGTTGGACTAGCGGCAGATACGCAGTATTTT.

The chain couples TRBV9 to TRBJ2-1; 13 bases are a match to TRBD2. The CDR3 runs 15 residues. CDR1 is SGDLS, CDR2 YYNGEE, per germline. Trimming at V came to 3 bases and at J to 8 bases, leaving 5 bases not matched to a gene. The CDR3 DNA sequence: TGTGCCAGCAGCGAGGGGACTAGCGGGGCCCATGAGCAGTTCTTC. It translates to CASSEGTSGAHEQFF.

This clone has only one observation. The gene calls are TRBV7-8 and TRBJ2-3; 8 bases match TRBD2. The germline gives CDR1 SGHVS, CDR2 FQNEAQ. V dropped 6 bases and J dropped 6; count of bases not matched to a gene: 14. This CDR3 has 16 residues. The DNA for the CDR3 is TGTGCCAGCAGTCCTCAGCGGGGGAGTACCCGGGATACGCAGTATTTT. It codes for CASSPQRGSTRDTQYF.

This clone occurred once. This chain uses TRBV4-3 with TRBJ1-2, with D tentatively TRBD1 (5 bases). The V gene's germline CDR1 is LGHNA and CDR2 YSLEER. The CDR3 extends over 15 amino acids. V was trimmed by 2 bases and J by 3 bases, leaving 13 bases between them. DNA for the CDR3: TGCGCCAGCAGCCAATTTTGGGGCTCGGACTATGGCTACACCTTC. This sequence encodes CASSQFWGSDYGYTF.

The chain employs TRBV28 and TRBJ2-6; D gene uncertain. This CDR3 is built from 13 residues. V was trimmed by 6 bases and J by 4 bases, leaving 7 bases between them. The germline CDR1 and CDR2 sequences are MDHEN and SYDVKM. Here the CDR3 reads CASRQSGANVLTF. CDR3 sequence (DNA): TGTGCCAGCAGGCAGTCGGGGGCCAACGTCCTGACTTTC.

The chain employs TRBV4-1 and TRBJ2-7, with 8 bases identical to TRBD2. Germline CDR1 and CDR2: MGHRA and YSYEKL. V shed 0 bases, J shed 6 bases, and the junction held 7 bases outside the gene matches. The CDR3 loop spans 15 amino acids. The CDR3, as DNA: TGCGCCAGCAGCCAAGAGGGGGCGGGAGGAGGCGAGCAGTACTTC. This gives the protein CASSQEGAGGGEQYF.

The V call is TRBV5-5, the J call TRBJ1-5; tentative D call: TRBD1 (5 bases). The CDR3 has 16 residues. The V and J ends lost 3 bases and 3 bases respectively, with 16 bases between them. The germline V gene encodes CDR1 SGHKS and CDR2 YYEKEE (reference sequence). This CDR3 reads CASSSGVGYVNQPQHF. The CDR3, as DNA: TGTGCCAGCAGCTCGGGGGTAGGGTATGTCAATCAGCCCCAGCATTTT.

The chain couples TRBV2 to TRBJ2-1; TRBD2 agrees at 8 bases. Trimming cost V 6 bases and J 8 bases; bases outside gene matches: 15. Germline V gene lookup returns CDR1 SNHLY and CDR2 FYNNEI. The length of the CDR3 is 16 residues. CDR3 region: CASRPLPGLVLDEQFF. The CDR3 DNA sequence: TGTGCCAGCAGACCATTACCGGGACTAGTTCTCGATGAGCAGTTCTTC. Filled out from reference TRBV2 and TRBJ2-1, the complete variable domain reads EPEVTQTPSHQVTQMGQEVILRCVPISNHLYFYWYRQILGQKVEFLVSFYNNEISEKSEIFDDQFSVERPDGSNFTLKIRSTKLEDSAMYFCASRPLPGLVLDEQFFGPGTRLTVL.

A single count supports this clone. This chain uses TRBV6-5 with TRBJ2-7, with D tentatively TRBD1 (6 bases). The V end lost 6 bases, the J end lost 4 bases, and 16 bases lay between the germline ends. CDR1 MNHEY and CDR2 SVGAGI come from the germline V gene. This CDR3 region has 14 residues. The CDR3 sequence is CASRNRDPSYEQYF. Here the CDR3 DNA reads TGTGCCAGCAGAAACAGGGATCCGAGTTACGAGCAGTACTTC.

Worth noting for this clone: Other DNA sequences in this specimen translate into the identical CDR3. V and J are TRBV7-6 and TRBJ2-1, with no clear D. The CDR3 runs to 14 residues. The germline V gene has CDR1 SGHVS and CDR2 FNYEAQ. V lost 5 bases and J lost 0, with 8 bases in between. CDR3 bases: TGTGCCAGCAGCCTCGATAGCTCCTACAATGAGCAGTTCTTC. Translated: CASSLDSSYNEQFF.

The chain recombines TRBV29-1 with TRBJ2-1, with a possible D match to TRBD1 (6 bases). The germline V gene has CDR1 SQVTM and CDR2 ANQGSEA. This CDR3 has 14 amino acids. Trimming took off 2 bases at V and 6 bases at J, with 14 bases between the two ends. CDR3 amino acids: CSVELGGWGNEQFF. In DNA form, the CDR3 reads TGCAGCGTTGAATTAGGGGGATGGGGCAATGAGCAGTTCTTC.

The genes are TRBV6-1 and TRBJ1-2, with D perhaps matching TRBD1 (6 bases). V dropped 3 bases and J dropped 2 bases, with 13 bases sitting between them. This CDR3 is 15 amino acids long. Germline loops: CDR1 MNHNS, CDR2 SASEGT. CDR3 region: CASSEPTGKNYGYTF. The DNA of the CDR3 is TGTGCCAGCAGTGAGCCCACAGGGAAGAACTATGGCTACACCTTC.

The J gene is TRBJ1-5, the V gene TRBV6-5, with TRBD1 as a possible D gene (6 bases). Between the trimmed V and J ends, which lost 6 bases and 4 bases, there was a span of 10 bases. Germline V gene data show CDR1 as MNHEY and CDR2 as SVGAGI. The CDR3 is 13 amino acids. CDR3 DNA: TGTGCCAGCAGAGTCACAGGGAATCAGCCCCAGCATTTT. This gives the protein CASRVTGNQPQHF.

The rearrangement uses TRBV2 and TRBJ2-1, with TRBD1 matching 9 bases. This CDR3 has 14 amino acids. Germline CDR1 SNHLY, CDR2 FYNNEI. V shed 6 bases, J shed 6 bases, and the junction held 6 bases outside the gene matches. Here the CDR3 reads CASSRDRDLNEQFF. CDR3 DNA: TGTGCCAGCAGCCGGGACAGGGATCTCAATGAGCAGTTCTTC.

The chain is built from TRBV7-2 and TRBJ1-2, with D tentatively TRBD1 (5 bases). The ends were cut back, 0 bases at V and 6 bases at J, with 11 bases in the middle. The CDR3 spans 14 residues. From germline, CDR1 is SGHTA and CDR2 FQGNSA. This CDR3 reads CASSLASARDGYTF. DNA of the CDR3: TGTGCCAGCAGCTTAGCGTCCGCCAGGGATGGCTACACCTTC.

The rearrangement links TRBV27 to TRBJ1-6, with D possibly matching TRBD1 (6 bases). The CDR3 has 14 amino acids. The V end was cut by 6 bases, the J end by 5 bases, with 11 bases between. Germline V gene lookup returns CDR1 MNHEY and CDR2 SMNVEV (reference sequence). The CDR3, as DNA: TGTGCCAGCAGCCCCAGGGGAAATAATTCACCCCTCCACTTT. As protein: CASSPRGNNSPLHF.

This chain's CDR3 is CATSSPGGSNQPQHF. DNA for the CDR3: TGTGCCACCAGCTCCCCAGGGGGTAGCAATCAGCCCCAGCATTTT. This chain uses TRBV15 with TRBJ1-5; the match to TRBD1 covers 7 bases. J lost 0 bases, V lost 5 bases, and 4 bases had no gene match. This CDR3 comprises 15 residues. The germline V gene has CDR1 LNHNV and CDR2 YYDKDF (reference sequence).

The chain uses TRBV7-6 and TRBJ2-5, with TRBD1 identical over 7 bases. The germline CDR1 and CDR2 sequences are SGHVS and FNYEAQ. The length of the CDR3 is 14 residues. The trim removed 3 bases at V and 5 bases at J, leaving 6 bases unmatched. CDR3 coding DNA: TGTGCCAGCAGCTTGGGGGACAGCTTTGAGACCCAGTACTTC. The encoded protein is CASSLGDSFETQYF.

V usage is TRBV30 and J usage is TRBJ1-2; D not certain. The CDR3 spans 13 residues. The germline CDR1 and CDR2 sequences are GTSNPN and SVGIG (reference sequence). V was shortened by 4 bases and J by 0 bases, with 9 bases between the two germline ends. The CDR3 here is CAWTAGANYGYTF. CDR3 coding DNA: TGTGCCTGGACGGCGGGAGCTAACTATGGCTACACCTTC.

The chain is built from TRBV5-4 and TRBJ2-5; TRBD1 matches 8 bases. The trim removed 4 bases at V and 5 bases at J, leaving 13 bases unmatched. Looked up from germline, CDR1 is SGHNT and CDR2 is YYREEE (reference sequence). The length of the CDR3 is 16 residues. In DNA form, the CDR3 reads TGTGCCAGCAGCGGGAGGACAGGGAGAGGCAGGGAGACCCAGTACTTC. Translating it yields CASSGRTGRGRETQYF. The entire variable domain, with the rest obtained from reference TRBV5-4 and TRBJ2-5, is as follows: ETGVTQSPTHLIKTRGQQVTLRCSSQSGHNTVSWYQQALGQGPQFIFQYYREEENGRGNFPPRFSGLQFPNYSSELNVNALELDDSALYLCASSGRTGRGRETQYFGPGTRLLVL.

The CDR3 is CAWTSGITDTQYF. CDR3 DNA: TGTGCCTGGACTAGCGGTATCACAGATACGCAGTATTTT. The J gene is TRBJ2-3, the V gene TRBV30, with 7 bases identical to TRBD2. CDR1 is GTSNPN, CDR2 SVGIG, per germline (reference sequence). The CDR3 length is 13 residues. V lost 4 bases to trimming and J lost 2 bases; unmatched junction nucleotides: 3.

The rearrangement uses TRBV7-9 and TRBJ2-7, with TRBD2 identical over 11 bases. Trimming removed 5 bases from V and 6 bases from J; junction bases left unmatched: 9. This CDR3 region has 15 residues. Germline assignment: CDR1 SEHNR and CDR2 FQNEAQ (reference sequence). CDR3 nucleotides: TGTGCCAGCAGCCAAAGGCTAGCGGGGGGTTTCGAGCAGTACTTC. Its protein is CASSQRLAGGFEQYF.

This clone showed up just a few times. The chain recombines TRBV7-9 with TRBJ1-4; D not certain. Germline assignment: CDR1 SEHNR and CDR2 FQNEAQ (reference sequence). The CDR3 loop spans 13 amino acids. V was clipped by 1 base and J by 8 bases, with 8 bases between them. This CDR3 reads CASSLDRGEKLFF. DNA of the CDR3: TGTGCCAGCAGCTTAGATAGAGGGGAAAAACTGTTTTTT.

V usage is TRBV5-4 and J usage is TRBJ1-2; a weak D match, TRBD1 (6 bases). There are 14 residues in the CDR3. Trimming removed 5 bases from V and 4 bases from J, with 15 bases in between. Germline V gene data show CDR1 as SGHNT and CDR2 as YYREEE (reference sequence). The CDR3 here is CASSLPDRLYGYTF. The CDR3 DNA reads TGTGCCAGCAGTTTACCCGACAGGCTCTATGGCTACACCTTC.